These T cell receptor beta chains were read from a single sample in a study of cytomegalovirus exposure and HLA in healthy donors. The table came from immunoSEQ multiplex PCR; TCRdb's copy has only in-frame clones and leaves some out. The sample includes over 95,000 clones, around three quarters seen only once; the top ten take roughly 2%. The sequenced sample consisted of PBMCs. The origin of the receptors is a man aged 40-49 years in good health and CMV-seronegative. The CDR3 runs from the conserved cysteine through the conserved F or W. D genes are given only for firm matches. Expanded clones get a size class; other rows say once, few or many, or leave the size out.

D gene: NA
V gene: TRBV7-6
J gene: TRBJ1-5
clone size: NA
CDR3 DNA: TGTGCCAGCAGCTTAGGGGGAGTGGCGCCCCAGCATTTT
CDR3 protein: CASSLGGVAPQHF

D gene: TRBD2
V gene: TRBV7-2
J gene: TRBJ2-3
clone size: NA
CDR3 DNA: TGTGCCAGCCGACTAGCGGGGCTTGATACTAGCACAGATACGCAGTATTTT
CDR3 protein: CASRLAGLDTSTDTQYF

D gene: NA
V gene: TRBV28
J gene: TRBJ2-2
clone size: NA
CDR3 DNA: TGTGCCAGCAGCCTGACACCCCCAAACACCGGGGAGCTGTTTTTT
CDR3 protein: CASSLTPPNTGELFF

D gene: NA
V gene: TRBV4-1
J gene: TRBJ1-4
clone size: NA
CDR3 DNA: TGCGCCAGCAGCCAAGTTCGGGAAAAACTGTTTTTT
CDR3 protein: CASSQVREKLFF

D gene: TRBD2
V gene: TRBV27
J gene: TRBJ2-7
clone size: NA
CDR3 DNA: TGTGCCAGCAGCCCACAAACCAGCGGGGGATACGAGCAGTACTTC
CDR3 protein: CASSPQTSGGYEQYF

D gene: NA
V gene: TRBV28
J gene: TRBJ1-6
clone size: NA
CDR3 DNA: TGTGCCAGCAGCAAGCCTTTTCTCGGGGGGGGAGGACCCCTCCACTTT
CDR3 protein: CASSKPFLGGGGPLHF

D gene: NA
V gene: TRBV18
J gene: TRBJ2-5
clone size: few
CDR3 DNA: TGTGCCAGCTCACCAGGCGCGGGGTCGCGGGAGACCCAGTACTTC
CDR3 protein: CASSPGAGSRETQYF

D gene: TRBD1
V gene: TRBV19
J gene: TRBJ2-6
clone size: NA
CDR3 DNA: TGTGCCAGTAGACGTACTACAGGGGGCTCTGGGGCCAACGTCCTGACTTTC
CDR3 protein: CASRRTTGGSGANVLTF

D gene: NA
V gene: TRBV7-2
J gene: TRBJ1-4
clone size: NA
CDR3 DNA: TGTGCCAGCAGCTTAAGGTCTATGAGCTGGGGGGCTAATGAAAAACTGTTTTTT
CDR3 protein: CASSLRSMSWGANEKLFF

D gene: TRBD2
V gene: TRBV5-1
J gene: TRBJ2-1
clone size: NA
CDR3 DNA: TGCGCCAGCCGACTAGCGGGGGGTTACAATGAGCAGTTCTTC
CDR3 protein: CASRLAGGYNEQFF

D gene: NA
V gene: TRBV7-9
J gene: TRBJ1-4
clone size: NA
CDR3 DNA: TGTTCCAGCAGCTTAACAGGGTTAACAACTAATGAAAAACTGTTTTTT
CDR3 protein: CSSSLTGLTTNEKLFF

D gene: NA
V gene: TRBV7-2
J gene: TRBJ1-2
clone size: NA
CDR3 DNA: TGTGCCTCCCACAGGGTGGGCTACGGCTACACCTTC
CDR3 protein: CASHRVGYGYTF

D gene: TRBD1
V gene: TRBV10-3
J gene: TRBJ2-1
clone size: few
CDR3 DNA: TGTGCCATCAGTGAGTCAGTTTCACGATCCGGGACAGGGATTTATGAGCAGTTCTTC
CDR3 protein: CAISESVSRSGTGIYEQFF

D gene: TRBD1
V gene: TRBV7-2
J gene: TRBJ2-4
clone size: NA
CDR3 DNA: TGTGCCAGCAGACCAGGGGGACAGGGGATAAACATTCAGTACTTC
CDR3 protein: CASRPGGQGINIQYF

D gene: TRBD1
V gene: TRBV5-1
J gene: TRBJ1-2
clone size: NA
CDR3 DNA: TGCGCCAGCAGCATTCGGGACAGTAACTATGGCTACACCTTC
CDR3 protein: CASSIRDSNYGYTF

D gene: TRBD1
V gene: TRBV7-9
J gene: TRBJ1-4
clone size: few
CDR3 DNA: TGTGCCAGCAGCTTTCCCCGGGACAGGGGTGAAAAACTGTTTTTT
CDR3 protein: CASSFPRDRGEKLFF

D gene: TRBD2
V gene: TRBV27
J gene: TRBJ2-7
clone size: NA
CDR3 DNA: TGTGCCAGCAGTCCGGGACTAGCGGATTCTTACGAGCAGTACTTC
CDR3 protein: CASSPGLADSYEQYF

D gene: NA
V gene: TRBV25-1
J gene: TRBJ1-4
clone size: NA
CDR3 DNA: TGTGCCAGCAGTGACTTCGGGGGGGGGAATGAAAAACTGTTTTTT
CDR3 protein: CASSDFGGGNEKLFF

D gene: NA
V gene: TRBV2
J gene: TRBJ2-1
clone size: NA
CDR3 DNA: TGTGCCAGCACTATTGAGGGAAGCGAGCAGTTCTTC
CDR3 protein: CASTIEGSEQFF

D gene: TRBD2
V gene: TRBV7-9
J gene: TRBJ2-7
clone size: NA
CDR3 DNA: TGTGCCAGCGGCGATAGCGGGAGTCTCGAGCAGTACTTC
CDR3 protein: CASGDSGSLEQYF

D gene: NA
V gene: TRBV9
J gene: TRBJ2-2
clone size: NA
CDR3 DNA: TGTGCCAGCAGCTTAGGACGTACCTCAGGCACCGGGGAGCTGTTTTTT
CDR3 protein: CASSLGRTSGTGELFF

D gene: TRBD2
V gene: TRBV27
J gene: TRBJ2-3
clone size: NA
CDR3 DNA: TGTGCCAGCAGTATTAGGCTAGCGGGGGGGCGGGCGTGGGATACGCAGTATTTT
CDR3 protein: CASSIRLAGGRAWDTQYF

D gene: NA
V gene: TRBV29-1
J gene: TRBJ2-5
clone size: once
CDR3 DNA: TGCAGCGTTGAAGAGAACAGGGCGGAGACCCAGTACTTC
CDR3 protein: CSVEENRAETQYF

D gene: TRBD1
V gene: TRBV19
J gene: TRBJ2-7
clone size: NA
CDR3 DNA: TGTGCCAGTAGCCCCGGGACAGTCTCCTACGAGCAGTACTTC
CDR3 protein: CASSPGTVSYEQYF

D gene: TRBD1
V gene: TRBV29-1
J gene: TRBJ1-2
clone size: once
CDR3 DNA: TGCAGCGTTGAAGATCGGGGACAGAGGCCCTATGGCTACACCTTC
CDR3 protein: CSVEDRGQRPYGYTF

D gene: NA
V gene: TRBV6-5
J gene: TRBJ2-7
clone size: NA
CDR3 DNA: TGTGCCAGCAGTTTGGACAGCTATCGCTACGAGCAGTACTTC
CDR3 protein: CASSLDSYRYEQYF

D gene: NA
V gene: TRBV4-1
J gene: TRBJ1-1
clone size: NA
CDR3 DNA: TGCGCCAGCAGACATAGTGGGAGGAGAAGAGAGAACACTGAAGCTTTCTTT
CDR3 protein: CASRHSGRRRENTEAFF

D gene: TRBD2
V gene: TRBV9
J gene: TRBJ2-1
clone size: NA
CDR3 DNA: TGTGCCAGCAGCGTAGCGTCTAGCGGGGGACCTTACAATGAGCAGTTCTTC
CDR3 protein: CASSVASSGGPYNEQFF

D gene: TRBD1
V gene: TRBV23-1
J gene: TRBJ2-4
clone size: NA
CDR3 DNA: TGCGCCAGCAGTCGTAACAGGGGAGACATTCAGTACTTC
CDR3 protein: CASSRNRGDIQYF

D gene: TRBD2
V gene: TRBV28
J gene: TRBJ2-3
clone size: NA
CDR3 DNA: TGTGCCAGCAGTTTATACGGGACTAGCGGAAGCACAGATACGCAGTATTTT
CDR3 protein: CASSLYGTSGSTDTQYF

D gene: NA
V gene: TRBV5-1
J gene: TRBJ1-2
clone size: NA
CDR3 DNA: TGCGCCAGCAGCTTCTCGGACTATGGCTACACCTTC
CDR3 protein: CASSFSDYGYTF

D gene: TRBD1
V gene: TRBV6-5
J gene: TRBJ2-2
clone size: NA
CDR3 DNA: TGTGCCAGCAGTTCCCCCACAGGGGCGGACACCGGGGAGCTGTTTTTT
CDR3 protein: CASSSPTGADTGELFF

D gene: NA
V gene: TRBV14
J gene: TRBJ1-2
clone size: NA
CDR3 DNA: TGTGCCAGCAGCCAAGACCGGACAGCTAGCTATGGCTACACCTTC
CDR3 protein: CASSQDRTASYGYTF

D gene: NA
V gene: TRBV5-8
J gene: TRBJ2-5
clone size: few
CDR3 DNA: TGTGCCAGCAGCCATTATAATTCAGGGGAGCGGGAGACCCAGTACTTC
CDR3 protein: CASSHYNSGERETQYF

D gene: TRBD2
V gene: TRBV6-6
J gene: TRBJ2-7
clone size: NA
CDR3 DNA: TGTGCCAGCAGTTACCCGACTAGCGGGAGCTACGAGCAGTACTTC
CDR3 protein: CASSYPTSGSYEQYF

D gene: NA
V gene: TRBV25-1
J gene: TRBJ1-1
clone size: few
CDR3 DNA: TGTGCCAGCAGTGAATTAGGACTCGGGAACACTGAAGCTTTCTTT
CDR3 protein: CASSELGLGNTEAFF

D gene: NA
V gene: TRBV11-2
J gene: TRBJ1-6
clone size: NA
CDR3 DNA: TGTGCCAGCAGCTTAGAGAGGGCACCCCTCCACTTT
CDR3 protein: CASSLERAPLHF

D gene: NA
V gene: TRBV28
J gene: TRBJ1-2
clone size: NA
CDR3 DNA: TGTGCCAGCAGTCCGCATTGGGGGGGGACAAACTATGGCTACACCTTC
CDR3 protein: CASSPHWGGTNYGYTF

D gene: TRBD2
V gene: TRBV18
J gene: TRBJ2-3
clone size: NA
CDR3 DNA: TGTGCCAGCTCACTGAGCGGGGGGGCGACAGATACGCAGTATTTT
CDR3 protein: CASSLSGGATDTQYF

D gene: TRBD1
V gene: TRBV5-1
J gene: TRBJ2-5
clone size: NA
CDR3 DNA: TGCGCCAGCAGCTTGGGGGGTACGACAGGGGCACAGGAGACCCAGTACTTC
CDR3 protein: CASSLGGTTGAQETQYF